Below, 21 T cell receptor beta chains from the same sample are listed, as sequenced in a study of response to subunit inactivated influenza vaccine (dated by TCRdb to the late 2010s). Library preparation employed RT-PCR. The listed sequencing device is Illumina HiSeq 2500. The public reads were reprocessed in TCRdb via fastp at Q25 and MiXCR, keeping in-frame beta chains. Rows are unified per CDR3 protein, each entry keeping the most common DNA and genes. In all, the sample holds roughly 550,000 distinct CDR3 sequences, and around 21% of those were seen once. 2.5% to 3% of the sample goes to the ten largest clones. The same specimen was also included in a second study, on T cells expressing NK-cell markers. The second publication reports: TCR beta cDNA libraries were prepared using 5'RACE template switching, which introduced a universal primer site and unique molecular identifiers.

The input for sequencing was CD4+ T cells sorted from PBMCs, taken roughly 13 days after vaccination. These receptors all stem from a man aged 45-65 years who received an inactivated influenza vaccine. Donor details come from another sample of the same person, matched by shared clones.

As to this clonotype: One end of the junction is discordant with germline, which a read error may explain. V usage is TRBV20-1 and J usage is TRBJ2-3; unclear D gene. The CDR3 is 12 residues long. Looked up from germline, CDR1 is DFQATT and CDR2 is SNEGSKA (reference sequence). CDR3 DNA sequence: TGCAGTGCTGGAGAGGTCACAGATACGCAGTATTTT. It translates to CSAGEVTDTQYF.

In its sample, this clonotype was seen a few times. The V and J genes are TRBV11-2 and TRBJ2-2; 7 nucleotides align to TRBD2. V shed 5 bases, J shed 7 bases, and the junction held 13 bases outside the gene matches. There are 16 residues in the CDR3. Germline-derived CDR1 and CDR2 are SGHAT and FQNNGV. CDR3 region: CASSKGTTTSIGELFF. The CDR3 nucleotides are TGTGCCAGCAGCAAAGGGACTACTACAAGCATCGGGGAGCTGTTTTTT.

This clonotype has at least ten counts. CDR3 loop: CASSSGSSKDGYTF. Written as DNA, the CDR3 is TGCGCCAGCAGCTCGGGGTCCTCAAAGGATGGCTACACCTTC. The chain is built from TRBV5-1 and TRBJ1-2; no clear D gene. The CDR3 totals 14 residues. V lost 3 bases and J lost 6, with 15 bases in between. In germline, CDR1 is SGHRS, CDR2 YFSETQ.

The chain couples TRBV7-8 to TRBJ2-7; 10 bases line up with TRBD1. The J segment lost 3 bases and the V segment lost 4 bases, leaving 3 bases of the junction unmatched. This CDR3 contains 14 residues. Germline CDR1 reads SGHVS; CDR2 reads FQNEAQ. The CDR3 region has the DNA TGTGCCAGCAGCTACGGACAGGGGGTCTACGAGCAGTACTTC. This codes for CASSYGQGVYEQYF.

This clonotype appeared a few times. The chain links TRBV6-2 or TRBV6-3 to TRBJ1-2, with D possibly TRBD1 on 5 matching bases. V was cut by 5 bases and J by 4 bases, with 14 bases left in between. From germline, CDR1 is MNHEY and CDR2 SVGEGT. The CDR3 runs to 14 residues. As DNA, the CDR3 is TGTGCCAGCAGTCAACCCGGGGACGGCTATGGCTACACCTTC. Amino acid sequence: CASSQPGDGYGYTF.

This clonotype turned up a few times. The chain couples TRBV6-5 to TRBJ1-1; D might be TRBD1 (6 bases). V was shortened by 3 bases and J by 3 bases, with 20 bases between the two germline ends. The CDR3 extends over 17 amino acids. CDR1 is MNHEY and CDR2 is SVGAGI in the germline V gene. Here the CDR3 DNA reads TGTGCCAGCAGTTATGTGCGGGGGGGCCTTTGGGACACTGAAGCTTTCTTT. Translation: CASSYVRGGLWDTEAFF.

The rearrangement links TRBV20-1 to TRBJ2-7; a weak D match, TRBD1 (6 bases). The CDR3 runs to 17 residues. V was shortened by 3 bases and J by 5 bases, with 26 bases between the two germline ends. CDR1 and CDR2 (germline): DFQATT, SNEGSKA (reference sequence). CDR3 nucleotides: TGCAGTGCTAGGTGGGGGCCAGTGCTCAGGCCCCAGGACGAGCAGTACTTC. As protein: CSARWGPVLRPQDEQYF.

This clonotype was found a few times. This rearrangement joins TRBV29-1 to TRBJ1-5; D unclear. The CDR3 contains 13 residues. The V end was cut by 5 bases, the J end by 7 bases, with 15 bases between. The V gene's germline CDR1 is SQVTM and CDR2 ANQGSEA. The CDR3 sequence is CSVRGGIGQPQHF. For the CDR3, the DNA is TGCAGCGTTCGAGGAGGGATAGGCCAGCCCCAGCATTTT. The entire variable domain, with the rest obtained from reference TRBV29-1 and TRBJ1-5, is as follows: SAVISQKPSRDICQRGTSLTIQCQVDSQVTMMFWYRQQPGQSLTLIATANQGSEATYESGFVIDKFPISRPNLTFSTLTVSNMSPEDSSIYLCSVRGGIGQPQHFGDGTRLSIL.

The table lists this clonotype with a few counts. The chain uses TRBV5-1 and TRBJ2-7; D tentatively fits TRBD1 or TRBD2 (5 bases each). Germline CDR1 SGHRS, CDR2 YFSETQ. The CDR3 length is 14 residues. V dropped 4 bases and J dropped 0 bases, with 11 bases sitting between them. The CDR3 region is CASSPTGGSYEQYF. CDR3 bases: TGCGCCAGCAGCCCAACTGGGGGCTCCTACGAGCAGTACTTC.

V usage is TRBV5-1 and J usage is TRBJ2-1; TRBD1 is a possible D gene (6 bases). The CDR3 spans 13 residues. In germline, CDR1 is SGHRS, CDR2 YFSETQ. V was cut by 5 bases and J by 5 bases, with 11 bases left in between. CDR3 amino acids: CASRSGAHNEQFF. The CDR3 DNA is TGCGCCAGCAGGTCAGGGGCCCACAATGAGCAGTTCTTC.

With regard to this clonotype: This may be a read error: a much more frequent sequence differs by one nucleotide. The chain uses TRBV5-1 and TRBJ2-7, with unresolved D. The CDR3 spans 15 residues. The V end lost 1 base, the J end lost 8 bases, and 19 bases lay between the germline ends. Germline V gene data show CDR1 as SGHRS and CDR2 as YFSETQ. The CDR3 region has the DNA TGCGCCAGCAGCTTGCAAGGAGACACGCTTTACCAGCAGTACTTC. Translating it yields CASSLQGDTLYQQYF.

This clonotype was picked up many times. The chain combines TRBV7-2 with TRBJ2-7, with a possible D match to TRBD2 (6 bases). The V gene lost 1 base and the J gene lost 5 bases, with 9 bases spanning the gap. Germline CDR1 SGHTA, CDR2 FQGNSA. This CDR3 contains 13 residues. The chain's CDR3 is CASSLGRGNEQYF. The CDR3, as DNA: TGTGCCAGCAGCTTAGGGCGCGGGAACGAGCAGTACTTC.

This clonotype occurred a few times. The V call is TRBV12-3 or TRBV12-4, the J call TRBJ2-7, with 11 bases matching TRBD1. The CDR3 is 14 residues long. The V and J ends lost 2 bases and 6 bases, in that order; junction bases with no gene match: 3. The CDR3 loop is CASSLSGQGAEQYF. The CDR3 DNA reads as TGTGCCAGCAGTTTATCCGGACAGGGGGCCGAGCAGTACTTC.

This clonotype has more than one count but fewer than ten. This chain joins TRBV7-9 and TRBJ2-5; 7 positions agree with TRBD2. Germline V gene lookup returns CDR1 SEHNR and CDR2 FQNEAQ (reference sequence). J was trimmed by 2 bases and V by 7 bases; bases with no gene match: 7. The CDR3 has 14 residues. DNA of the CDR3: TGTGCCAGCACCCGACCACTAGCGCAAGAGACCCAGTACTTC. This translates into CASTRPLAQETQYF. The entire variable domain, with the rest obtained from reference TRBV7-9 and TRBJ2-5, is as follows: DTGVSQNPRHKITKRGQNVTFRCDPISEHNRLYWYRQTLGQGPEFLTYFQNEAQLEKSRLLSDRFSAERPKGSFSTLEIQRTEQGDSAMYLCASTRPLAQETQYFGPGTRLLVL.

The chain links TRBV27 to TRBJ2-1, with 9 bases matching TRBD1. The V and J ends lost 8 bases and 7 bases, in that order; junction bases with no gene match: 12. Germline V gene data show CDR1 as MNHEY and CDR2 as SMNVEV (reference sequence). CDR3 length equals 15 residues. CDR3 coding DNA: TGTGCCAGCGGCCGGGGACAGGGAGGTATTAATGAGCAGTTCTTC. This encodes CASGRGQGGINEQFF.

The chain recombines TRBV4-2 with TRBJ2-2; TRBD2 agrees at 12 bases. The V and J ends lost 4 bases and 5 bases, in that order; junction bases with no gene match: 5. The CDR3 extends over 16 amino acids. Germline V gene sequence: CDR1 LGHNA, CDR2 YNFKEQ. CDR3 amino acids: CASSPWTSGVTGELFF. The CDR3 nucleotides read TGTGCCAGCAGCCCATGGACTAGCGGGGTTACCGGGGAGCTGTTTTTT.

This chain joins TRBV20-1 and TRBJ2-1; the D is unclear. This CDR3 is built from 14 residues. The germline V gene encodes CDR1 DFQATT and CDR2 SNEGSKA (reference sequence). With 0 bases removed from V and 7 bases from J, the gap between germline ends came to 13 bases. Here the CDR3 reads CSARDEGLTNEQFF. The CDR3, as DNA: TGCAGTGCTAGAGATGAAGGTCTAACGAATGAGCAGTTCTTC.

The genes are TRBV20-1 and TRBJ1-2; a possible D gene is TRBD1 (5 bases). With 5 bases removed from V and 4 bases from J, the gap between germline ends came to 11 bases. Germline V gene lookup returns CDR1 DFQATT and CDR2 SNEGSKA (reference sequence). The CDR3 is 12 residues long. The CDR3 nucleotides read TGCAGTGCTCGCGGGACGGCCTATGGCTACACCTTC. Protein: CSARGTAYGYTF.

The gene calls are TRBV18 and TRBJ2-1, with TRBD2 identical over 13 bases. This CDR3 spans 17 amino acids. Germline assignment: CDR1 KGHSH and CDR2 LQKENI. The junction had 8 bases not matched to a gene; V was cut back by 3 bases and J by 6 bases. The CDR3 DNA sequence: TGTGCCAGCTCACCCCGGACTAGCGGGGGCCGATCCAATGAGCAGTTCTTC. It is translated as CASSPRTSGGRSNEQFF. Full variable domain (rest looked up from reference TRBV18 and TRBJ2-1): NAGVMQNPRHLVRRRGQEARLRCSPMKGHSHVYWYRQLPEEGLKFMVYLQKENIIDESGMPKERFSAEFPKEGPSILRIQQVVRGDSAAYFCASSPRTSGGRSNEQFFGPGTRLTVL.

V is TRBV24-1 and J is TRBJ2-2; tentatively, D is TRBD1 (5 bases). The CDR3 consists of 16 residues. Germline lookup yields CDR1 KGHDR and CDR2 SFDVKD. Trimming removed 4 bases at V and 0 bases at J, with 11 bases between. CDR3 sequence (DNA): TGTGCCACCAGTGAGTCCAGGGCCCCGAACACCGGGGAGCTGTTTTTT. This translates into CATSESRAPNTGELFF.

V is TRBV10-3 and J is TRBJ1-5; no clear D gene. The CDR3 has 13 amino acids. Germline V gives CDR1 ENHRY, CDR2 SYGVKD. V lost 10 bases and J 3 bases, leaving 13 bases between the germline ends. CDR3 region: CATALGNNQPQHF. The CDR3 region has the DNA TGTGCCACAGCTCTGGGTAACAATCAGCCCCAGCATTTT.